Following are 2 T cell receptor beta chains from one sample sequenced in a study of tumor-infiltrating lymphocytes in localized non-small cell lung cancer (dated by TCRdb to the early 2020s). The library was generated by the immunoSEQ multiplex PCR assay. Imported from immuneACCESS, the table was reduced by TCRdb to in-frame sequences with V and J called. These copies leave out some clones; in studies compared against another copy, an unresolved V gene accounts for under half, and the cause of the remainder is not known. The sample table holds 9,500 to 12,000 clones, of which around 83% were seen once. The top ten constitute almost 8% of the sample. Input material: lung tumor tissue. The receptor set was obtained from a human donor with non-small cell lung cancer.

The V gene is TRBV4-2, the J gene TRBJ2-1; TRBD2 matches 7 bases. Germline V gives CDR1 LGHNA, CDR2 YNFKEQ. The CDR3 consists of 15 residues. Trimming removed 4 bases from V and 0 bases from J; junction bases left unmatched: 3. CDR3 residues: CASSPSGPSYNEQFF. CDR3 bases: TGTGCCAGCAGCCCTAGCGGACCCTCCTACAATGAGCAGTTCTTC.

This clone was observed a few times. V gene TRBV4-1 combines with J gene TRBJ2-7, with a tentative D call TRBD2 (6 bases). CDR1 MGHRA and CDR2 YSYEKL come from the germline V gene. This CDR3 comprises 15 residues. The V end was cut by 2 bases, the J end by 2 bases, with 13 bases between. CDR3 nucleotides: TGCGCCAGCAGCCAACGCCGGGACTTAACCTACGAGCAGTACTTC. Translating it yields CASSQRRDLTYEQYF.